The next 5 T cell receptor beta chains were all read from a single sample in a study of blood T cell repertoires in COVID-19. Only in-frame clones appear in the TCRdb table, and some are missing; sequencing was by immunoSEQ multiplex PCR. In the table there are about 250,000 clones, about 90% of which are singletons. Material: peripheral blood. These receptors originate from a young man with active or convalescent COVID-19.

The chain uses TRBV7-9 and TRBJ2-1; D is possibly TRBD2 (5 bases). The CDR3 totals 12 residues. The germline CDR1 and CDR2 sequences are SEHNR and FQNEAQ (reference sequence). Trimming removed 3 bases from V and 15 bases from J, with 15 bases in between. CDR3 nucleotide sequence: TGTGCCAGCAGCTTGGGTAGAGGCGGGTGGTTCTTC. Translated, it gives CASSLGRGGWFF.

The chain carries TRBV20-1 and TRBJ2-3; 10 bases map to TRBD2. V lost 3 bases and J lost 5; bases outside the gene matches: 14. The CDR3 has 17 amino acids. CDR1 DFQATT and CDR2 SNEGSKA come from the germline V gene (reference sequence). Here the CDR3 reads CSASLILAGGAEDTQYF. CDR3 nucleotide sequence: TGCAGTGCTAGTCTTATTTTAGCGGGAGGTGCGGAAGATACGCAGTATTTT.

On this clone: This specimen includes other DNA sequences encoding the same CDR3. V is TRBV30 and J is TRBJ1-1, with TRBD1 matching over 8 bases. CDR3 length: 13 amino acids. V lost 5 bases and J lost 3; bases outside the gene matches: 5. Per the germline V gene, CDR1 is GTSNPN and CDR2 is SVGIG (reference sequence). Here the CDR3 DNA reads TGTGCCTGGGGCAGGGGGCTGGACACTGAAGCTTTCTTT. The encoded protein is CAWGRGLDTEAFF.

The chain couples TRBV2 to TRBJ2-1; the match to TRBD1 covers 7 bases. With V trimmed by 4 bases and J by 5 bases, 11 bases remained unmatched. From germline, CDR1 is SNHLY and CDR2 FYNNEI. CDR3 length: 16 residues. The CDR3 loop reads CASSGRQGPYNNEQFF. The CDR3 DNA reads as TGTGCCAGCAGTGGGAGACAGGGCCCATATAACAATGAGCAGTTCTTC. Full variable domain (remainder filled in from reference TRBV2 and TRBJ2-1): EPEVTQTPSHQVTQMGQEVILRCVPISNHLYFYWYRQILGQKVEFLVSFYNNEISEKSEIFDDQFSVERPDGSNFTLKIRSTKLEDSAMYFCASSGRQGPYNNEQFFGPGTRLTVL.

CDR3 in DNA: TGTGCCAGCAGCCAAGATGGGGGGCTAGCGGGGGTTAACATTCAGTACTTC. Its translation: CASSQDGGLAGVNIQYF. The chain uses TRBV4-2 and TRBJ2-4, with TRBD2 matching 10 bases. Germline CDR1 and CDR2: LGHNA and YNFKEQ. The V and J ends lost 0 bases and 7 bases, in that order; junction bases with no gene match: 9. The CDR3 sequence is 17 residues long.